Sequencing of this TCR beta chain was carried out in a study of blood T cell repertoires in COVID-19. Study at large: The United States, Italy and Spain provided the acute and convalescent COVID-19 samples. T cells, B-cell-depleted T cells, or PBMCs supplied cDNA or gDNA.

In the original processing: Amplifying reference gene primers gave estimates of nucleated cell counts. The protocol was immunoSEQ multiplex PCR, while the TCRdb copy is restricted to in-frame clones and leaves out a portion. V and J calls and clone size follow that table, whereas D and trimming were derived from the DNA. The table includes 390,000 or so clones, more than 80% detected once. Germline V CDR1 and CDR2: SGHKS, YYEKEE (reference sequence). The V gene end was trimmed by 3 bases and the J gene end by 3 bases; junction bases not matched to a gene: 11. The CDR3 is 17 residues long. Sequencing used peripheral blood. V is TRBV5-5 and J is TRBJ2-7, with 11 bases matching TRBD2. This clonotype was sampled from a woman aged 25-40 years with active or convalescent COVID-19. CDR3 nucleotide sequence: TGTGCCAGCAGCTGGCTAGCGGGGGGCAGTAAGGACTACGAGCAGTACTTC. It yields the protein CASSWLAGGSKDYEQYF. Complete variable domain (other parts from reference TRBV5-5 and TRBJ2-7): DAGVTQSPTHLIKTRGQQVTLRCSPISGHKSVSWYQQVLGQGPQFIFQYYEKEERGRGNFPDRFSARQFPNYSSELNVNALLLGDSALYLCASSWLAGGSKDYEQYFGPGTRLTVT.